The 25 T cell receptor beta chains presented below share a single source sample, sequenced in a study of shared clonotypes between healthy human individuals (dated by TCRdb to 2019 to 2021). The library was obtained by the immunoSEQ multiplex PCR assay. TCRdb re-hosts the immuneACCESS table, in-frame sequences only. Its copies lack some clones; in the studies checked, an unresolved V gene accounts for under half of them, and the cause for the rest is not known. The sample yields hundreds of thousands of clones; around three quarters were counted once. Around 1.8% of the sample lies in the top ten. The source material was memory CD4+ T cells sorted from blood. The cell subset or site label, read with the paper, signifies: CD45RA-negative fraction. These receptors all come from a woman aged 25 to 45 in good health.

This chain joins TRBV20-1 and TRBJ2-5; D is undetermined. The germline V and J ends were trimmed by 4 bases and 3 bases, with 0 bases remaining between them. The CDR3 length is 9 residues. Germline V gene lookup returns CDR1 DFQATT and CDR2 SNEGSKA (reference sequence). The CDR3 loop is CSAKETQYF. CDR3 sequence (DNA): TGCAGTGCTAAAGAGACCCAGTACTTC.

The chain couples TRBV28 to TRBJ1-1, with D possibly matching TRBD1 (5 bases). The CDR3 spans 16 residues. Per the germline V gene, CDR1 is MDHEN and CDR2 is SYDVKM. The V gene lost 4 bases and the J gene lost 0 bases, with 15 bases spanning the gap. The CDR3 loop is CASSSLGGPVNTEAFF. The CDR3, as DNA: TGTGCCAGCAGTTCACTCGGGGGTCCTGTGAACACTGAAGCTTTCTTT.

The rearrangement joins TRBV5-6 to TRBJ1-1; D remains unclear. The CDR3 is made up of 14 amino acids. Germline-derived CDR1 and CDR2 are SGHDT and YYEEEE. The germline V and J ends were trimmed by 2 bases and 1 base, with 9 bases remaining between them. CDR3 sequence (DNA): TGTGCCAGCAGCTTTTCGGGGTCGAACACTGAAGCTTTCTTT. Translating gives CASSFSGSNTEAFF.

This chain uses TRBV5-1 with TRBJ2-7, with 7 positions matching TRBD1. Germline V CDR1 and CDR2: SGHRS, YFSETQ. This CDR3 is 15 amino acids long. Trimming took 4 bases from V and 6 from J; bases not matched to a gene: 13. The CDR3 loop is CASSIGDRDLGEQYF. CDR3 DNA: TGCGCCAGCAGCATAGGGGACAGAGACCTGGGCGAGCAGTACTTC.

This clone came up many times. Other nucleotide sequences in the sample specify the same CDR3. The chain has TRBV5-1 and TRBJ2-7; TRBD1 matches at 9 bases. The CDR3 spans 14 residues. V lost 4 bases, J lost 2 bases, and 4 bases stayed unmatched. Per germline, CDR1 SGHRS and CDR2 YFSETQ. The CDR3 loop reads CASSLGQGPYEQYF. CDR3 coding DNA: TGCGCCAGCAGCCTGGGACAGGGTCCCTACGAGCAGTACTTC.

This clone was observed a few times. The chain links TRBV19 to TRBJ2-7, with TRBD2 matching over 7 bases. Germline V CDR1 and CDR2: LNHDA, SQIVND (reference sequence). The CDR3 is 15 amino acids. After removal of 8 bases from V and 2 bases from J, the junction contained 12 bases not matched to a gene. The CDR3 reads CASHHCEGGTYEQYF. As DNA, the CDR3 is TGTGCCAGTCATCACTGTGAGGGAGGGACCTACGAGCAGTACTTC.

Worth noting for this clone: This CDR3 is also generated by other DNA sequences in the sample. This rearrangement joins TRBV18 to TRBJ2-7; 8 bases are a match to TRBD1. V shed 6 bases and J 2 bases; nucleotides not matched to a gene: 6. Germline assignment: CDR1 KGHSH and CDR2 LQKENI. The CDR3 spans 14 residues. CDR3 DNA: TGTGCCAGCTCCCCTGGACAGGGAGCCTACGAGCAGTACTTC. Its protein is CASSPGQGAYEQYF.

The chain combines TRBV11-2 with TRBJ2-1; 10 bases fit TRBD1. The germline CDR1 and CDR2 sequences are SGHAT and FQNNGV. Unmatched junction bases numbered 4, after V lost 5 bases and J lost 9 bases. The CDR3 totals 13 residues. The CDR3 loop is CASSMDRGTEQFF. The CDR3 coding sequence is TGTGCCAGCAGCATGGACAGGGGGACTGAGCAGTTCTTC. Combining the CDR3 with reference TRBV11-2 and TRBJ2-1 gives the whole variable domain EAGVAQSPRYKIIEKRQSVAFWCNPISGHATLYWYQQILGQGPKLLIQFQNNGVVDDSQLPKDRFSAERLKGVDSTLKIQPAKLEDSAVYLCASSMDRGTEQFFGPGTRLTVL.

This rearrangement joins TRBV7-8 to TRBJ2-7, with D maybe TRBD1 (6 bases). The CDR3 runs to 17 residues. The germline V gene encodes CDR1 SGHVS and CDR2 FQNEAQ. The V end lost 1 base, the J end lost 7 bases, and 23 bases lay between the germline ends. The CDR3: CASSLGLTGQGTQEQYF. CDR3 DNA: TGTGCCAGCAGCTTAGGTCTTACAGGGCAAGGAACCCAGGAGCAGTACTTC.

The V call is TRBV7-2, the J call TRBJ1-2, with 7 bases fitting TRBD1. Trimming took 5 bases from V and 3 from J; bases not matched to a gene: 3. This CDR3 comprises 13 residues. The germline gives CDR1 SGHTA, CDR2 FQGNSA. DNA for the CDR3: TGTGCCAGCAGCCTACAGGGGCACTATGGCTACACCTTC. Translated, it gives CASSLQGHYGYTF. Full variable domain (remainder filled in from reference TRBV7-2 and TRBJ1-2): GAGVSQSPSNKVTEKGKDVELRCDPISGHTALYWYRQSLGQGLEFLIYFQGNSAPDKSGLPSDRFSAERTGGSVSTLTIQRTQQEDSAVYLCASSLQGHYGYTFGSGTRLTVV.

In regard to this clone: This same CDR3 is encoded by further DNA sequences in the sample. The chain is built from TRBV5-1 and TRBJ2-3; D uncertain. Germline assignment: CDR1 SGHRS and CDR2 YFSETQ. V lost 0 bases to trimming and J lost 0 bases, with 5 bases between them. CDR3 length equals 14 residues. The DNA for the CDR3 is TGCGCCAGCAGCTTGGGATCGAGCACAGATACGCAGTATTTT. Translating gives CASSLGSSTDTQYF.

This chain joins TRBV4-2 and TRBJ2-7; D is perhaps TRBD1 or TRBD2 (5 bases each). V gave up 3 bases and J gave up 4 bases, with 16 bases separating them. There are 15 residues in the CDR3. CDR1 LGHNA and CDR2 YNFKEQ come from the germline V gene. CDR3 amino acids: CASSQGTGIQYEQYF. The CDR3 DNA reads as TGTGCCAGCAGCCAGGGGACCGGGATCCAATACGAGCAGTACTTC.

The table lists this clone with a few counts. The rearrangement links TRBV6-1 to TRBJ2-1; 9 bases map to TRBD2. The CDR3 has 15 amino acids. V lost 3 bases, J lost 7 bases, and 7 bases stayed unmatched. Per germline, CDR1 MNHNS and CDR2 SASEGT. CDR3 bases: TGTGCCAGCAGTGAGCCGGGCACTAGCGGGAATGAGCAGTTCTTC. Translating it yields CASSEPGTSGNEQFF.

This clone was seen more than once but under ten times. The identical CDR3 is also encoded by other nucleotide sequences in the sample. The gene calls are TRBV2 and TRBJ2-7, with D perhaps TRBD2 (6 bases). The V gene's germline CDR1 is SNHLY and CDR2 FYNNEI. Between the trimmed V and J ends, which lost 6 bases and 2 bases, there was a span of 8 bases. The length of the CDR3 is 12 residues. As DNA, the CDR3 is TGTGCCAGCAGGCGGGGAACCTACGAGCAGTACTTC. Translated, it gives CASRRGTYEQYF.

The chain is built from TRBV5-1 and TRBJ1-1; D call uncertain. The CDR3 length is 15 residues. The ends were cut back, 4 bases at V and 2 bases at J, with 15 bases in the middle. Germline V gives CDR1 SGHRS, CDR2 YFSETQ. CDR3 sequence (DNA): TGCGCCAGCAGCAGGGATCCCTCCTCAAACACTGAAGCTTTCTTT. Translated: CASSRDPSSNTEAFF.

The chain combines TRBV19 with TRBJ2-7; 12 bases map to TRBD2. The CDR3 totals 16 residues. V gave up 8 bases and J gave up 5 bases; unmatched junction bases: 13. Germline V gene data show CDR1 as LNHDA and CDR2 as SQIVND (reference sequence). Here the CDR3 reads CASQRLAGGPRHEQYF. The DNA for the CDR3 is TGTGCCAGTCAGCGGCTAGCGGGAGGGCCAAGGCACGAGCAGTACTTC.

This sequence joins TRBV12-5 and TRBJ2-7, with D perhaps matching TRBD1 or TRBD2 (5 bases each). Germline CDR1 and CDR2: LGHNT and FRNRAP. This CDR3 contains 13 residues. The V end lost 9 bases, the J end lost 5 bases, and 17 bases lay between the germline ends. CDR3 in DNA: TGTGCTAGCCTACAGAAGGGGAGCCACGAGCAGTACTTC. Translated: CASLQKGSHEQYF.

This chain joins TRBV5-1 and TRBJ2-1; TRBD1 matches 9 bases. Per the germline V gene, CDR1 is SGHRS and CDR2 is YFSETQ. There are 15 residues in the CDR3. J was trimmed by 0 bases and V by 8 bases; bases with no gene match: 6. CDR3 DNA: TGCGCCAGTCGACAGGGGGGAAGCTCCTACAATGAGCAGTTCTTC. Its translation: CASRQGGSSYNEQFF.

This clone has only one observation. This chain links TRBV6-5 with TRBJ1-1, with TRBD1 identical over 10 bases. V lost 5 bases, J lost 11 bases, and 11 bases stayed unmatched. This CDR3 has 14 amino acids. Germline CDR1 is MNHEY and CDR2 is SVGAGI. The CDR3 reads CASSTSGTGVVAFF. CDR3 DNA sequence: TGTGCCAGCAGTACCTCCGGGACAGGGGTTGTTGCTTTCTTT.

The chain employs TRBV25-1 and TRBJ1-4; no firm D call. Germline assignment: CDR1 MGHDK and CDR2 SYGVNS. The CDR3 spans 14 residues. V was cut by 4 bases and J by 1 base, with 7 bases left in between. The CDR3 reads CASSAGGTNEKLFF. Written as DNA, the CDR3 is TGTGCCAGCAGTGCTGGCGGAACTAATGAAAAACTGTTTTTT.

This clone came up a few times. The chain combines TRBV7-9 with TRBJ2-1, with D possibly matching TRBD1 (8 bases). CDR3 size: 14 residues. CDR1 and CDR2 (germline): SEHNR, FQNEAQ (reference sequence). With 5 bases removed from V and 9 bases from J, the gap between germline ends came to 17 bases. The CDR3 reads CASSPTGGVLEQFF. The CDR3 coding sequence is TGTGCCAGCAGCCCAACAGGGGGGGTGCTTGAGCAGTTCTTC.

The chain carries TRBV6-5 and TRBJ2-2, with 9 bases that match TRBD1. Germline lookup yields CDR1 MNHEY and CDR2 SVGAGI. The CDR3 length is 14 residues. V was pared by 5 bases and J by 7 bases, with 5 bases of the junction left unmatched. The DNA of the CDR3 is TGTGCCAGCAGTAAACAGGGGGCTGTCGGGGAGCTGTTTTTT. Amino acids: CASSKQGAVGELFF.

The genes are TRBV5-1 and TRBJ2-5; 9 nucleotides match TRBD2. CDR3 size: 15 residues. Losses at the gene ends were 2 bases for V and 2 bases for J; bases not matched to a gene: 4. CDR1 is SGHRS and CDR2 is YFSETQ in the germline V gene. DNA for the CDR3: TGCGCCAGCAGCTTAGCGGGAGGTCTTCAAGAGACCCAGTACTTC. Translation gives CASSLAGGLQETQYF.

The CDR3 DNA follows: TGTGCCAGCAGCGTAGTGGCTAGCGGGAGTGTGAAGACCCAGTACTTC. Protein product: CASSVVASGSVKTQYF. The gene calls are TRBV9 and TRBJ2-5; 10 bases are a match to TRBD2. Germline CDR1 SGDLS, CDR2 YYNGEE. The J segment lost 6 bases and the V segment lost 0 bases, leaving 8 bases of the junction unmatched. The CDR3 consists of 16 residues.

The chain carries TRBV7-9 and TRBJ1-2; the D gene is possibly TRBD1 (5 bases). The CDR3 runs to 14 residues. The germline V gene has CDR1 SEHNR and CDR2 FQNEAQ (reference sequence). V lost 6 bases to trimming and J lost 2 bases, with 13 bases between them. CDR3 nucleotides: TGTGCCAGCAGTCAGACGACAGTCAACTATGGCTACACCTTC. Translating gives CASSQTTVNYGYTF. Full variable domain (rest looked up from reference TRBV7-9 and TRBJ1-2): DTGVSQNPRHKITKRGQNVTFRCDPISEHNRLYWYRQTLGQGPEFLTYFQNEAQLEKSRLLSDRFSAERPKGSFSTLEIQRTEQGDSAMYLCASSQTTVNYGYTFGSGTRLTVV.